In its sample, the clone carrying this T cell receptor (beta chain) was seen a few times. A J-beta primer mix and a sample-barcoded 5' primer were used in a second PCR of about 7 to 12 cycles. TCRdb re-analysed the 5' RACE reads in MiXCR, keeping a single row per CDR3 protein. The sample has approximately 900,000 distinct CDR3 sequences, 25% to 35% seen once; the top ten hold roughly 10%. These data originate in a study of blood T cells in healthy people across ages. Germline V gives CDR1 MNHEY, CDR2 SMNVEV (reference sequence). Trimming removed 6 bases at V and 5 bases at J, with 20 bases between. CDR3 length: 15 residues. The same sample was also studied in work on T cells of mothers and their children. That report adds: A few healthy Caucasian mothers and their six children donated. Overlap ran slightly, non-significantly higher for related than unrelated mother-child pairs.

J is TRBJ2-7 and V is TRBV27, with a tentative D call TRBD2 (6 bases). The sequence derives from a woman aged 40 to 49 in good health. Source material: blood. CDR3 amino acids: CASSKDRDSTHEQYF. In DNA form, the CDR3 reads TGTGCCAGCAGCAAGGACCGGGACTCCACCCACGAGCAGTACTTC.